The present T cell receptor beta chain was sequenced within a study of human T cells and chemical hapten exposure. As for the study in general: Diphenylcyclopropenone, dosed weekly to the scalp, was given to patients throughout the roughly 25-week study.

CDR1 is SQVTM and CDR2 is ANQGSEA in the germline V gene. This CDR3 has 12 amino acids. V gave up 4 bases and J gave up 4 bases, with 8 bases separating them. Comment on this clonotype: Its antigen is currently unknown.

Whole-study findings and limits: Higher patch test scores went with higher counts of PT1 expanded TCRs.

Regarding time point: patch test 3, about 24 weeks after DPC sensitization. Treatment given: therapeutic diphenylcyclopropenone sensitization with weekly scalp DPC. Alopecia patients between 18 and 70 years old and suitable for DPC were used as donors. As the library was built, unique molecular identifiers were attached to individual cDNA molecules. TCRdb fed the RACE reads into MiXCR, producing one record per CDR3 protein. In the table there are about 160,000 distinct CDR3 sequences, 25% to 35% of which are singletons. The chain couples TRBV29-1 to TRBJ2-1; D not resolved. The sequencing here drew on whole blood, taken in connection with sensitization to the hapten diphenylcyclopropenone (DPC). This sequence originates from a woman aged 18-29 years with alopecia areata. Some clones in this sample may be carry-over from other donors' samples. CDR3: CSVVWGYNEQFF. CDR3 DNA sequence: TGCAGCGTTGTTTGGGGATACAATGAGCAGTTCTTC.